This passage covers 26 T cell receptor beta chains from one sample sequenced in a study of Graves' ophthalmopathy and Graves' hyperthyroidism. Investigators amplified TCR beta CDR3 regions from RNA transcripts. The library came from an HTBI-primed first-round RT-PCR and a second-round multiplex PCR. Via MiXCR, TCRdb re-called the multiplex PCR reads, giving one row per CDR3 protein. The data hold 600,000 to 650,000 distinct CDR3 sequences, with roughly 20% observed a single time. What was sequenced was peripheral blood. Receptors originate from a woman younger than 30 with stable Graves' hyperthyroidism. Some clones in this sample may be carry-over from other donors' samples.

This clonotype was observed once. Sequence at one end of the junction differs from germline and may be a read error. The rearrangement joins TRBV6-5 to TRBJ2-5; TRBD2 matches 7 bases. The CDR3 is 14 residues long. CDR1 MNHEY and CDR2 SVGAGI come from the germline V gene. In DNA form, the CDR3 reads TGTGCCAGCAGTGACTCTAGCGGTCAAGAGACCCAGTACTTC. It translates to CASSDSSGQETQYF.

This clonotype has a count of ten or more. The genes are TRBV12-3 or TRBV12-4 and TRBJ1-5; D is unclear. Trimming pared 3 bases from V and 0 bases from J, leaving 6 bases between. The CDR3 loop spans 14 amino acids. The CDR3 loop reads CASSFRFSNQPQHF. CDR3 sequence (DNA): TGTGCCAGCAGTTTCCGCTTTAGCAATCAGCCCCAGCATTTT.

This clonotype was counted at least ten times. V is TRBV20-1 and J is TRBJ2-5; either TRBD1 or TRBD2 may supply D (6 bases each). V lost 3 bases, J lost 5 bases, and 25 bases lay in between. This CDR3 comprises 17 residues. Germline-derived CDR1 and CDR2 are DFQATT and SNEGSKA (reference sequence). The CDR3 loop is CSASRIMGGGWRETQYF. The CDR3 DNA reads as TGCAGTGCTAGTCGCATCATGGGGGGCGGTTGGCGGGAGACCCAGTACTTC.

This clonotype was observed at least ten times. The rearrangement uses TRBV12-3 or TRBV12-4 and TRBJ1-2, with D hard to call. The CDR3 sequence is 11 residues long. The germline V and J ends were trimmed by 6 bases and 8 bases, with 10 bases remaining between them. The CDR3 loop reads CASRLTGGYTF. In nucleotides, the CDR3 is TGTGCCAGCAGGCTTACCGGGGGCTACACCTTC.

Many counts were recorded for this clonotype. The rearrangement links TRBV12-3 or TRBV12-4 to TRBJ1-1, with D perhaps TRBD1 (5 bases). V gave up 6 bases and J gave up 4 bases, with 12 bases separating them. This CDR3 spans 13 amino acids. CDR3 protein: CASRDKGATEAFF. The CDR3 region has the DNA TGTGCCAGCAGGGACAAGGGAGCCACTGAAGCTTTCTTT.

This clonotype was counted many times. The chain carries TRBV12-3 or TRBV12-4 and TRBJ2-7; D assignment may be TRBD1 or TRBD2 (5 bases each). This CDR3 is 18 amino acids long. Trimming left V 6 bases short and J 3 bases short, with 27 bases between. The CDR3 spells CASSPLFLAGPRYYEQYF. CDR3 nucleotides: TGTGCCAGCAGCCCCCTCTTTCTAGCAGGGCCCCGCTACTACGAGCAGTACTTC.

The CDR3 region is CASSESLDGDSTTQYF. The CDR3 DNA is TGTGCCAGCAGTGAAAGCCTCGACGGGGACTCTACGACGCAGTACTTC. The chain joins TRBV12-3 or TRBV12-4 to TRBJ2-7; possibly TRBD2 for D (6 bases). Trimming removed 5 bases at V and 9 bases at J, with 26 bases between. This CDR3 is 16 amino acids long.

The rearrangement uses TRBV7-2 and TRBJ2-7; TRBD2 agrees at 8 bases. The V gene end was trimmed by 5 bases and the J gene end by 7 bases; junction bases not matched to a gene: 7. The CDR3 runs 13 residues. Germline-derived CDR1 and CDR2 are SGHTA and FQGNSA. The CDR3 DNA reads TGTGCCAGCAGCCTCCCCCCGGGGGGGGAGCAGTACTTC. This encodes CASSLPPGGEQYF.

As concerns this clonotype: The CDR3 ends on some other residue instead of the conserved phenylalanine or tryptophan, so this is likely a read error. The limits of the CDR3 on the DNA are not certain, so only TCRdb's listed CDR3 is given. The J gene is TRBJ2-5, the V gene TRBV12-3 or TRBV12-4; the table's D gene call, TRBD1, was not cross checked with the DNA. Inclusive of both ends, the CDR3 amounts to 15 amino acids. The CDR3 reads CASRPRTGGPETQDY.

This clonotype appeared many times. The chain couples TRBV12-3 or TRBV12-4 to TRBJ2-2; unclear D gene. The CDR3 totals 13 residues. Trimming took 6 bases from V and 6 from J, leaving 11 bases between them. CDR3 sequence: CASSSNQAGELFF. The CDR3 DNA is TGTGCCAGCAGCTCCAATCAGGCCGGGGAGCTGTTTTTT.

This clonotype was recorded at least ten times. This CDR3 is CASSPRQVIGTEAFF. DNA for the CDR3: TGTGCCAGCAGCCCTCGACAGGTCATCGGCACTGAAGCTTTCTTT. The chain combines TRBV11-2 with TRBJ1-1; TRBD1 is a possible D gene (6 bases). V lost 5 bases to trimming and J lost 4 bases, with 17 bases between them. The germline V gene encodes CDR1 SGHAT and CDR2 FQNNGV. The CDR3 spans 15 residues.

This clonotype turned up a few times. CDR3 in amino acids: CASSKRVSGANVLTF. CDR3 bases: TGTGCCAGCAGTAAAAGGGTCTCTGGGGCCAACGTCCTGACTTTC. The V and J genes are TRBV6-1 and TRBJ2-6; D is unclear. Germline CDR1 MNHNS, CDR2 SASEGT. Trimming removed 5 bases at V and 0 bases at J, with 8 bases between. The CDR3 runs 15 residues.

This clonotype was seen repeatedly, ten times or more. V and J are TRBV6-5 and TRBJ2-5, with TRBD1 matching 8 bases. Per germline, CDR1 MNHEY and CDR2 SVGAGI. The CDR3 is 15 amino acids. The J segment lost 7 bases and the V segment lost 2 bases, leaving 9 bases of the junction unmatched. The chain's CDR3 is CASSYAGQDRATQYF. In DNA, the CDR3 is TGTGCCAGCAGTTACGCTGGACAGGACAGGGCGACCCAGTACTTC.

Only a few counts were recorded for this clonotype. The V and J genes are TRBV11-2 and TRBJ2-6; D uncertain. The CDR3 is 14 residues long. Trimming cost V 4 bases and J 7 bases, with 11 bases left between them. The V gene's germline CDR1 is SGHAT and CDR2 FQNNGV. This CDR3 is CASSSLTVANVLTF. In DNA form, the CDR3 reads TGTGCCAGCAGCTCGTTAACGGTTGCCAACGTCCTGACTTTC.

This clonotype appeared many times. The chain recombines TRBV28 with TRBJ2-7; 8 bases match TRBD2. The germline V gene encodes CDR1 MDHEN and CDR2 SYDVKM. J gave up 3 bases and V 7 bases, and 2 bases lay outside the gene matches. There are 12 residues in the CDR3. For the CDR3, the DNA is TGTGCCAGCAAAAGCGGGGGCTACGAGCAGTACTTC. Translated: CASKSGGYEQYF.

This clonotype was detected ten times or more. The chain couples TRBV6-1 to TRBJ1-3; 8 nucleotides line up with TRBD1. Unmatched junction bases numbered 2, after V lost 6 bases and J lost 7 bases. This CDR3 is built from 12 residues. Germline values: CDR1 MNHNS, CDR2 SASEGT. The CDR3 DNA sequence: TGTGCCAGCAGGACAGGGGCGAACACCATATATTTT. Its translation: CASRTGANTIYF.

This clonotype was seen many times. The junction differs from germline at one of its ends, possibly a read error. The chain combines TRBV12-3 or TRBV12-4 with TRBJ1-5; D unresolved. The CDR3 is made up of 14 amino acids. CDR3 protein: CASSLEWSNQPQHF. The CDR3 nucleotides read TGTGCCAGCAGCTTAGAGTGGAGCAATCAGCCCCAGCATTTT.

This clonotype was found many times. The V and J genes are TRBV20-1 and TRBJ2-7; 12 nucleotides agree with TRBD1. This CDR3 has 13 amino acids. V lost 6 bases to trimming and J lost 6 bases; unmatched junction nucleotides: 6. Germline assignment: CDR1 DFQATT and CDR2 SNEGSKA (reference sequence). CDR3: CSAGDRGLGEQYF. CDR3 nucleotides: TGCAGTGCGGGGGACAGGGGGCTGGGCGAGCAGTACTTC.

The chain uses TRBV4-1 and TRBJ2-5; 12 nucleotides agree with TRBD2. V trimming: 0 bases; J trimming: 0 bases; junction bases outside the gene matches: 5. This CDR3 is 18 amino acids long. Germline-derived CDR1 and CDR2 are MGHRA and YSYEKL. In nucleotides, the CDR3 is TGCGCCAGCAGCCAAGAAGGGTCTAGCGGGGGGGACCAAGAGACCCAGTACTTC. This translates into CASSQEGSSGGDQETQYF.

This clonotype was observed a handful of times. The chain uses TRBV4-2 and TRBJ1-2; 9 bases match TRBD1. The CDR3 consists of 21 residues. Looked up from germline, CDR1 is LGHNA and CDR2 is YNFKEQ. The trim removed 4 bases at V and 5 bases at J, leaving 26 bases unmatched. The CDR3 bases are TGTGCCAGCAGCCCCCTGGATGGACAGGGGAGCCATCGAGCGGGGTTATATGGCTACACCTTC. Its protein product is CASSPLDGQGSHRAGLYGYTF.

J is TRBJ2-5 and V is TRBV20-1, with 12 bases that match TRBD2. CDR1 and CDR2 (germline): DFQATT, SNEGSKA (reference sequence). CDR3 size: 14 residues. After removal of 7 bases from V and 5 bases from J, the junction contained 8 bases not matched to a gene. The CDR3 DNA is TGCAGTGGCGCTAGCGGGGGGGCTTTGGAGACCCAGTACTTC. Translation: CSGASGGALETQYF.

This clonotype was counted at least ten times. V gene TRBV12-3 or TRBV12-4 combines with J gene TRBJ1-2; D remains unclear. The CDR3 runs 13 residues. Trimming cost V 1 base and J 7 bases, with 10 bases left between them. The CDR3 here is CASSLVHLRGYTF. CDR3 coding DNA: TGTGCCAGCAGTTTAGTTCACCTCCGTGGCTACACCTTC.

The table lists this clonotype with many counts. J is TRBJ2-7 and V is TRBV5-1; D might be TRBD1 or TRBD2, each matching 6 bases. This CDR3 region has 14 residues. Germline V CDR1 and CDR2: SGHRS, YFSETQ. The V end lost 3 bases, the J end lost 3 bases, and 13 bases lay between the germline ends. CDR3 nucleotide sequence: TGCGCCAGCAGCTGGGGGGACACCCGCTACGAGCAGTACTTC. It codes for CASSWGDTRYEQYF.

The chain recombines TRBV5-1 with TRBJ2-7; the match to TRBD1 covers 7 bases. The ends lost 4 bases at V and 5 bases at J; junction bases unmatched: 9. The germline V gene has CDR1 SGHRS and CDR2 YFSETQ. This CDR3 spans 14 amino acids. This CDR3 is CASSNRQGPHEQYF. CDR3 coding DNA: TGCGCCAGCAGCAACCGACAGGGTCCCCACGAGCAGTACTTC.

In its sample, this clonotype was seen many times. The rearrangement joins TRBV11-2 to TRBJ2-5; TRBD1 aligns across 8 bases. The V gene's germline CDR1 is SGHAT and CDR2 FQNNGV. The CDR3 loop spans 16 amino acids. V trimming: 3 bases; J trimming: 1 base; junction bases outside the gene matches: 7. CDR3 DNA: TGTGCCAGCAGCTTTGGACAGGGATATACCCAAGAGACCCAGTACTTC. This encodes CASSFGQGYTQETQYF.

This clonotype appeared a few times. For the CDR3, the DNA is TGTGCCAGCAGCCAAGACAGGTGGGGTACTTCTTTCTTT. Encoded protein: CASSQDRWGTSFF. The V gene is TRBV11-2, the J gene TRBJ1-1; TRBD1 is a possible D gene (6 bases). Trimming shortened V by 5 bases and J by 12 bases, and 19 bases separated the two germline ends. CDR1 and CDR2 (germline): SGHAT, FQNNGV. The CDR3 has 13 residues.